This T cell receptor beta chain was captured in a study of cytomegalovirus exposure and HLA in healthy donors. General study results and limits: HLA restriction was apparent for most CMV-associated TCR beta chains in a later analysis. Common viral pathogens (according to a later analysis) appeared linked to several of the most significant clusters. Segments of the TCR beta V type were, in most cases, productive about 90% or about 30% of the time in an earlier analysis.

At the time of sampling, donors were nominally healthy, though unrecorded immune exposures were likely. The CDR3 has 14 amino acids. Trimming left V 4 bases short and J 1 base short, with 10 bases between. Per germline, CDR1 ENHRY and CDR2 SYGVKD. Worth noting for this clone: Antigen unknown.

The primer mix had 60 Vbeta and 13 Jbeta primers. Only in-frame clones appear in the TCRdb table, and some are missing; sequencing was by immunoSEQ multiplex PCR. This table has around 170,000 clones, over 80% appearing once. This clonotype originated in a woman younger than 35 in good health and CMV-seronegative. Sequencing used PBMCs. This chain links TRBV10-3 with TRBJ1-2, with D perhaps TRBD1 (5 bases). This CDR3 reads CAISGLQDNYGYTF. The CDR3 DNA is TGTGCCATCAGTGGATTACAGGATAACTATGGCTACACCTTC.